This T cell receptor (beta chain) was sequenced in a study of T cell repertoires in cytomegalovirus infection. On the study more broadly: Carrying CMV and the relevant HLA type showed in public TCR beta signatures.

Germline values: CDR1 MNHGY, CDR2 SAAAGT. J lost 0 bases, V lost 6 bases, and 8 bases had no gene match. CDR3 size: 17 residues. TCRdb itself ran the reads through MiXCR, one entry per CDR3 protein. The top ten hold roughly 13% of the sample, which has about 920,000 distinct CDR3 sequences, approximately 33% seen once. General study points: In two of eight donors, the top clonotype was HLA-C-restricted CMV-specific.

In the case of this clonotype: What it binds is unknown.

J is TRBJ2-6 and V is TRBV6-8; 7 bases line up with TRBD1. This TCR was sampled from a human donor in good health (CMV status not recorded). Some clones in this sample may be carry-over from other donors' samples. The input for sequencing was cultured CD8+ T cells from PBMCs, taken from culture after CMV antigen stimulation. CDR3 sequence reads: CASRGQFSSSGANVLTF. CDR3 DNA sequence: TGTGCCAGCAGGGGACAGTTTTCAAGCTCTGGGGCCAACGTCCTGACTTTC.